The clone carrying this TCR beta chain was recorded only once. The record originates from a study of T-cell memory formation after mild COVID-19. TCRdb re-analysed the 5' RACE reads in MiXCR, keeping a single row per CDR3 protein. The sample has a few hundred thousand distinct CDR3 sequences, approximately 25% seen once. The CDR3 length is 14 residues. The junction had 7 bases not matched to a gene; V was cut back by 6 bases and J by 7 bases. Germline V gene sequence: CDR1 SGHVS, CDR2 FQNEAQ. The sample consisted of PBMCs or a T cell subset sorted from them (not recorded which). V usage is TRBV7-8 and J usage is TRBJ2-1, with TRBD2 matching 9 bases. The TCR comes from an adult woman who had mild COVID-19 (a few samples of this study predate the infection). Cell type and time point are not known. The CDR3 is CASSLSGRLNEQFF. In nucleotides, the CDR3 is TGTGCCAGCAGTCTCAGCGGGAGGCTGAATGAGCAGTTCTTC.